Described below is a single TCR beta chain sequence and its context. The CDR3 has 16 amino acids. V was clipped by 6 bases and J by 4 bases, with 21 bases between them. CDR1 and CDR2 (germline): MNHEY, SMNVEV (reference sequence). A sample-barcoded 5' primer and a J-beta primer mix were used in a second PCR of roughly 7 to 11 cycles. TCRdb itself ran the 5' RACE reads through MiXCR, one entry per CDR3 protein. The table has about 1.8 million distinct CDR3 sequences, roughly 52% seen once. The entry originates in a study of blood T cells in healthy people across ages. The rearrangement uses TRBV27 and TRBJ1-1, with D perhaps TRBD1 (6 bases). The receptor was isolated from a woman in her thirties or forties in good health. The sequenced material came from blood. In DNA, the CDR3 is TGTGCCAGCAGCCCGAGGCAGGGGTTGGTGGGCACTGAAGCTTTCTTT. Its translation is CASSPRQGLVGTEAFF.